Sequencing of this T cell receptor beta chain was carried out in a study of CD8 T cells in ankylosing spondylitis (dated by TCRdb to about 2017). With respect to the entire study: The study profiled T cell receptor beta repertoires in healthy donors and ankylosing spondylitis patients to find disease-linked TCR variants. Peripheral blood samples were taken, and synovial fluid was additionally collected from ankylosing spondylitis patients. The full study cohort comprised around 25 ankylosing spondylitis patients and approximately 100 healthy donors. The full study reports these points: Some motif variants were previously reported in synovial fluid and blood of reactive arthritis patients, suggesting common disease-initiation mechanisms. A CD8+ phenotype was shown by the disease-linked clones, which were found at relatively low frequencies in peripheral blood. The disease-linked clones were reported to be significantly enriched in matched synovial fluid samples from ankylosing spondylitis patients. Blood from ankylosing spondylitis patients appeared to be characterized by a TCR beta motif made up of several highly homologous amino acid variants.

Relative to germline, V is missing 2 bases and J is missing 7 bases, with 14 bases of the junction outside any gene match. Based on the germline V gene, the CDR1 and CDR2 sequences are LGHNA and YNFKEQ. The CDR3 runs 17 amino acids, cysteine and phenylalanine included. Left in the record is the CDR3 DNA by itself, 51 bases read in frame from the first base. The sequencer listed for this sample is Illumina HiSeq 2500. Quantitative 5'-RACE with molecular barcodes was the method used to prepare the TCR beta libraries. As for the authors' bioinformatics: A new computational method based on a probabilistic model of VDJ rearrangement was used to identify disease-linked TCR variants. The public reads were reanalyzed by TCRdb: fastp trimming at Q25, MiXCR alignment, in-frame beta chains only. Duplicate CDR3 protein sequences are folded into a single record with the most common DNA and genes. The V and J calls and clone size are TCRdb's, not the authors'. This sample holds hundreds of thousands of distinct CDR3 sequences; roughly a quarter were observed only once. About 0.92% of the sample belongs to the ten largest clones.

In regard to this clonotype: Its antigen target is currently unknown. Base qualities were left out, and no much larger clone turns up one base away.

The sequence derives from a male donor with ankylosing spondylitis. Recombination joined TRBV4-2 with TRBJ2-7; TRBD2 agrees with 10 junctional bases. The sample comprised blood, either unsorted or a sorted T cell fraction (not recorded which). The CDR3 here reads CASSQSTSGTILREQYF. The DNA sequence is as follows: TGTGCCAGCAGCCAAAGCACTAGCGGGACCATCCTACGAGAGCAGTACTTC.